Here is one TCR beta chain with its context. TCRdb ran MiXCR on the PCR reads and lists one entry per CDR3 protein. Here the sample spans about 13,000 distinct CDR3 sequences, about 54% being singletons. The sample is drawn from a study of tumor-infiltrating lymphocytes in oesophageal squamous cell carcinoma. The germline V gene encodes CDR1 MNHNS and CDR2 SASEGT. Trimming shortened V by 4 bases and J by 6 bases, and 20 bases separated the two germline ends. The CDR3 spans 16 residues. The V and J genes are TRBV6-1 and TRBJ2-3, with D possibly matching TRBD1 (6 bases). The specimen was esophageal tumor tissue. This clonotype originated in a male donor with esophageal squamous cell carcinoma. The CDR3 DNA reads TGTGCCAGCAGTGGGGCCCCGGGATGGGGGCGGGATACGCAGTATTTT. Translation gives CASSGAPGWGRDTQYF.